The 25 T cell receptor beta chains given below trace back to one sample, sequenced in a study of vaccination and CD4 T cells after COVID-19. Treatment noted: approximately 11-day PBMC culture with coronavirus spike peptide pools or control peptides (ViraFEST assay). These receptors are not linked to any known antigen. The Oncomine TCR Beta short-read assay generated sequence data from the DNA of cultured CD4+ T cells. In TCRdb, the PCR reads were re-called with MiXCR into one record per CDR3 protein. Found here are 15,000 to 20,000 distinct CDR3 sequences, 43% of them singletons; the top ten hold over 5.5%. The sequencing here drew on CD4+ T cells from blood, cultured in vitro, taken before SARS-CoV-2 vaccination. These TCRs come from a human donor who had recovered from COVID-19.

This clonotype was detected a few times. The chain links TRBV10-2 to TRBJ1-1; D gene ambiguous. The CDR3 contains 17 residues. V lost 3 bases and J 1 base, leaving 18 bases between the germline ends. CDR1 and CDR2 from the germline V gene are WSHSY and SAAADI. The CDR3 protein is CASSDLSRAASNTEAFF. CDR3 bases: TGCGCCAGCAGTGATCTATCCCGGGCAGCCTCGAACACTGAAGCTTTCTTT.

The chain carries TRBV7-3 and TRBJ2-1; 10 nucleotides agree with TRBD2. This CDR3 spans 18 amino acids. J gave up 5 bases and V 1 base, and 11 bases lay outside the gene matches. Germline CDR1 SGHTA, CDR2 FQGTGA. DNA for the CDR3: TGTGCCAGCAGCTTAAGGGCACCGGGACTAGCGACCAACAATGAGCAGTTCTTC. Its translation is CASSLRAPGLATNNEQFF.

The DNA for the CDR3 is TGCAGCGTTGAGAATCTAGCGGGAGGACCCTCCTCCTACAATGAGCAGTTCTTC. Amino acids: CSVENLAGGPSSYNEQFF. The chain couples TRBV29-1 to TRBJ2-1, with 11 bases fitting TRBD2. The V and J ends lost 3 bases and 0 bases, in that order; junction bases with no gene match: 10. Germline-derived CDR1 and CDR2 are SQVTM and ANQGSEA. CDR3 length: 18 amino acids.

This clonotype was detected a few times. The J gene is TRBJ2-5, the V gene TRBV20-1, with a possible D match to TRBD2 (5 bases). Trimming took 6 bases from V and 2 from J, leaving 13 bases between them. Germline V CDR1 and CDR2: DFQATT, SNEGSKA (reference sequence). CDR3 length equals 13 residues. The CDR3 nucleotides are TGCAGTGCCCCCGGGGTTACTCAAGAGACCCAGTACTTC. It is translated as CSAPGVTQETQYF.

The V gene is TRBV6-1, the J gene TRBJ1-6; no clear D gene. Germline lookup yields CDR1 MNHNS and CDR2 SASEGT. Trimming stripped 5 bases from V and 0 bases from J, with 14 bases between. This CDR3 has 17 residues. In DNA, the CDR3 is TGTGCCAGCAGTAGCACAGCGTTTGGCTCCTATAATTCACCCCTCCACTTT. Amino acids: CASSSTAFGSYNSPLHF.

V is TRBV29-1 and J is TRBJ1-2; 9 nucleotides align to TRBD1. Germline values: CDR1 SQVTM, CDR2 ANQGSEA. The CDR3 covers 14 residues. V trimming: 5 bases; J trimming: 4 bases; junction bases outside the gene matches: 8. The CDR3 sequence is CSVRTGAGSYGYTF. The CDR3 region has the DNA TGCAGCGTTAGGACAGGGGCGGGGAGCTATGGCTACACCTTC.

This chain uses TRBV20-1 with TRBJ2-5; 12 bases agree with TRBD2. The CDR3 spans 15 residues. Germline lookup yields CDR1 DFQATT and CDR2 SNEGSKA (reference sequence). With V trimmed by 0 bases and J by 4 bases, 3 bases remained unmatched. CDR3: CSARDRTSGVETQYF. The CDR3 coding sequence is TGCAGTGCTAGAGATCGGACTAGCGGGGTAGAGACCCAGTACTTC.

The gene calls are TRBV19 and TRBJ2-1, with 8 bases that match TRBD2. Germline V gene sequence: CDR1 LNHDA, CDR2 SQIVND (reference sequence). V shed 5 bases and J 4 bases; nucleotides not matched to a gene: 1. The CDR3 has 13 amino acids. The CDR3 region has the DNA TGTGCCAGTAGTGAGCGGGGGTACAATGAGCAGTTCTTC. It specifies CASSERGYNEQFF.

The chain uses TRBV19 and TRBJ1-1, with D maybe TRBD1 (5 bases). The V end was cut by 6 bases, the J end by 6 bases, with 14 bases between. This CDR3 spans 13 amino acids. The V gene's germline CDR1 is LNHDA and CDR2 SQIVND (reference sequence). The CDR3 bases are TGTGCCAGTAGCAATGGGGGGGTTGCTGAAGCTTTCTTT. Its translation: CASSNGGVAEAFF.

The chain couples TRBV20-1 to TRBJ1-2; 10 bases match TRBD1. With 0 bases clipped from V and 8 bases from J, the junction kept 9 bases outside the gene matches. The CDR3 is 15 residues long. CDR1 DFQATT and CDR2 SNEGSKA come from the germline V gene (reference sequence). The CDR3 spells CSARDPRQGARGYTF. CDR3 sequence (DNA): TGCAGTGCTAGAGATCCTAGACAGGGGGCGCGGGGCTACACCTTC.

This clonotype has only a few counts. The rearrangement uses TRBV27 and TRBJ1-2; D is unresolved. Germline V gene data show CDR1 as MNHEY and CDR2 as SMNVEV (reference sequence). This CDR3 has 13 amino acids. Trimming took off 0 bases at V and 8 bases at J, with 10 bases between the two ends. CDR3 residues: CASSLSRDLGYTF. CDR3 bases: TGTGCCAGCAGTTTATCGAGGGATTTGGGCTACACCTTC.

This clonotype was found a few times. The gene calls are TRBV28 and TRBJ1-5; 8 bases are a match to TRBD1. The CDR3 contains 13 residues. The J segment lost 5 bases and the V segment lost 7 bases, leaving 4 bases of the junction unmatched. Germline CDR1 and CDR2: MDHEN and SYDVKM. CDR3 amino acids: CASNDRGDQPQHF. DNA for the CDR3: TGTGCCAGCAACGACAGGGGCGATCAGCCCCAGCATTTT.

This clonotype was observed a single time. The chain recombines TRBV20-1 with TRBJ2-7; TRBD2 matches at 12 bases. The V segment lost 0 bases and the J segment 4 bases; nucleotides outside the gene matches: 10. Germline V gene sequence: CDR1 DFQATT, CDR2 SNEGSKA (reference sequence). The CDR3 length is 17 residues. CDR3: CSARDRRLAGGEYEQYF. CDR3 bases: TGCAGTGCTAGAGATCGTCGGCTAGCGGGGGGGGAGTACGAGCAGTACTTC.

This rearrangement joins TRBV27 to TRBJ2-7; 8 bases line up with TRBD2. The CDR3 spans 15 residues. V shed 5 bases, J shed 3 bases, and the junction held 9 bases outside the gene matches. Looked up from germline, CDR1 is MNHEY and CDR2 is SMNVEV (reference sequence). CDR3 protein: CASSRAAGGLYEQYF. CDR3 nucleotides: TGTGCCAGCAGTAGAGCGGCGGGAGGTCTCTACGAGCAGTACTTC.

This clonotype ranks as medium-sized. The chain recombines TRBV24-1 with TRBJ2-3; D might be TRBD2 (5 bases). V gave up 2 bases and J gave up 3 bases, with 14 bases separating them. The CDR3 loop spans 16 amino acids. Germline V lookup: CDR1 KGHDR, CDR2 SFDVKD. This CDR3 is CATSDSLGLATDTQYF. CDR3 coding DNA: TGTGCCACCAGTGATTCCCTCGGGCTAGCTACAGATACGCAGTATTTT.

This clonotype was picked up a small number of times. J is TRBJ1-5 and V is TRBV7-8, with a tentative D call TRBD1 (5 bases). The germline CDR1 and CDR2 sequences are SGHVS and FQNEAQ. V dropped 3 bases and J dropped 4 bases, with 13 bases sitting between them. This CDR3 is 15 amino acids long. The CDR3 region has the DNA TGTGCCAGCAGCTTGGGGGGGGGACCAAATCAGCCCCAGCATTTT. Translation: CASSLGGGPNQPQHF.

DNA of the CDR3: TGCAGTGCTAAACGGACAGGGGGAGGTCAAGAGACCCAGTACTTC. It yields the protein CSAKRTGGGQETQYF. J is TRBJ2-5 and V is TRBV20-1; TRBD1 matches 10 bases. Looked up from germline, CDR1 is DFQATT and CDR2 is SNEGSKA (reference sequence). V shed 4 bases and J 2 bases; nucleotides not matched to a gene: 7. The CDR3 is 15 amino acids.

This clonotype was seen only a few times. The chain employs TRBV7-9 and TRBJ2-5; D uncertain. This CDR3 is built from 12 residues. Germline CDR1 SEHNR, CDR2 FQNEAQ (reference sequence). Trimming cost V 3 bases and J 6 bases, with 8 bases left between them. CDR3: CASSLGGKTQYF. The CDR3 DNA is TGTGCCAGCAGCTTGGGCGGCAAGACCCAGTACTTC.

The chain links TRBV12-3 or TRBV12-4 to TRBJ1-1; TRBD1 matches at 8 bases. There are 14 residues in the CDR3. The trim removed 6 bases at V and 0 bases at J, leaving 3 bases unmatched. CDR3 in amino acids: CASRRTGMNTEAFF. CDR3 DNA: TGTGCCAGCAGACGGACAGGGATGAACACTGAAGCTTTCTTT.

The V call is TRBV12-3 or TRBV12-4, the J call TRBJ1-1; no clear D. The CDR3 spans 12 residues. V shed 4 bases and J shed 8 bases, with 11 bases lying between them. CDR3 bases: TGTGCCAGCAGTTCTGTAGGGCTCGAAGCTTTCTTT. Translated, it gives CASSSVGLEAFF.

A few counts support this clonotype. The chain combines TRBV7-2 with TRBJ1-2, with D unclear. There are 12 residues in the CDR3. V lost 5 bases and J lost 9, with 13 bases in between. Germline CDR1 reads SGHTA; CDR2 reads FQGNSA. The CDR3 loop reads CASSTPPGSYTF. The CDR3 region has the DNA TGTGCCAGCAGCACCCCCCCCGGTAGCTACACCTTC.

This clonotype has just a few counts. The chain couples TRBV7-9 to TRBJ1-1; D ambiguous. This CDR3 contains 14 residues. Germline V gives CDR1 SEHNR, CDR2 FQNEAQ (reference sequence). V was cut by 5 bases and J by 1 base, with 11 bases left in between. CDR3 nucleotide sequence: TGTGCCAGCAGCGTTGGTGTACCGAACACTGAAGCTTTCTTT. Its protein is CASSVGVPNTEAFF.

In this sample, this clonotype turned up a few times. The CDR3 DNA reads TGCAGTGCTTGGGACAGGGGGTCAGGAAACACCATATATTTT. Its translation is CSAWDRGSGNTIYF. The J gene is TRBJ1-3, the V gene TRBV20-1; 11 nucleotides align to TRBD1. The CDR3 contains 14 residues. The ends lost 5 bases at V and 4 bases at J; junction bases unmatched: 4. Germline values: CDR1 DFQATT, CDR2 SNEGSKA (reference sequence).

This chain links TRBV10-3 with TRBJ1-1; 10 nucleotides match TRBD1. CDR1 and CDR2 from the germline V gene are ENHRY and SYGVKD. J lost 5 bases, V lost 4 bases, and 10 bases had no gene match. The CDR3 extends over 16 amino acids. In DNA, the CDR3 is TGTGCCATCAGTGGATCCGAGGACAGGGGGTTAACTGAAGCTTTCTTT. Protein sequence: CAISGSEDRGLTEAFF.

The V gene is TRBV12-5, the J gene TRBJ1-6, with TRBD1 matching 9 bases. The CDR3 spans 14 residues. Germline assignment: CDR1 LGHNT and CDR2 FRNRAP. The V gene end was trimmed by 1 base and the J gene end by 10 bases; junction bases not matched to a gene: 2. The DNA of the CDR3 is TGTGCTAGTGGTTTGGACGACAGGGGGTCACCCCTCCACTTT. This gives the protein CASGLDDRGSPLHF.